This TCR beta chain originates from a study of beta chain features in type 1 diabetes. The study, taken as a whole, reports: All four CD4+ subsets from Type 1 diabetes patients carried moderately but significantly shorter TCRB CDR3s.

Germline V CDR1 and CDR2: SGHRS, YFSETQ. The CDR3 runs 13 residues. Trimming took 2 bases from V and 2 from J; bases not matched to a gene: 0. Isolated RNA was reverse transcribed in full, so expressed TCRB transcripts were sequenced. This table comes from immunoSEQ multiplex PCR, and its TCRdb copy is limited to in-frame clones, with some not included. The sample contains more than 250,000 clones, 24% of which appear only once. This clone appeared a few times. Its target is unknown. At the DNA level, this CDR3 is encoded by other sequences in the same sample as well. The V call is TRBV5-1, the J call TRBJ1-2; TRBD1 aligns across 7 bases. Source material: naive CD4+ T cells from blood. The clonotype originates from a young woman with type 1 diabetes. This CDR3 reads CASSLQGNYGYTF. For the CDR3, the DNA is TGCGCCAGCAGCTTACAGGGGAACTATGGCTACACCTTC.